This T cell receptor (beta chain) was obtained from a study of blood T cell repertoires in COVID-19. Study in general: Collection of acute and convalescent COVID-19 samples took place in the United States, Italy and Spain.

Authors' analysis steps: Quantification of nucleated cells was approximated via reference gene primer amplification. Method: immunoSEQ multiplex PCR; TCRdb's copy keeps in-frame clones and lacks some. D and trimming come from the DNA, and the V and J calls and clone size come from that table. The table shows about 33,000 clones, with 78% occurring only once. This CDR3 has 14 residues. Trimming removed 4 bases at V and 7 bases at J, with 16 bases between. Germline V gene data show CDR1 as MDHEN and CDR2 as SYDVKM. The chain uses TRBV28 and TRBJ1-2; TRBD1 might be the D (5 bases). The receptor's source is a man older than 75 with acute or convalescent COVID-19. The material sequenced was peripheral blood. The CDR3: CASSSQGLTVGYTF. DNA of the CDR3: TGTGCCAGCAGTTCTCAGGGCTTAACTGTTGGCTACACCTTC.